The 18 T cell receptor beta chains listed next were all sequenced from one sample in a study of regulatory T cells in long-lasting Graves disease. Library construction for TCR beta used iRepertoire HTBI primers and Arm-PCR of CDR3 regions. TCRdb redid the calling of the multiplex PCR reads with MiXCR, one entry per CDR3 protein. The sample yields about 420,000 distinct CDR3 sequences, roughly 17% seen once. Time point of the sample: newly diagnosed GD, antithyroid drugs for less than 3 months. The TCR library was made from RNA that had been extracted from PBMCs in TRIzol. These data also formed part of another study, on T cells in Graves' hyperthyroidism and ophthalmopathy.

Here the sequenced sample was peripheral blood mononuclear cells (PBMCs), taken at new diagnosis, from a patient treated with antithyroid drugs. These receptors were obtained from a woman aged 18-29 years with Graves disease.

This clonotype was counted at least ten times. V usage is TRBV7-8 and J usage is TRBJ2-1; 9 nucleotides agree with TRBD1. The CDR3 has 12 amino acids. Germline V lookup: CDR1 SGHVS, CDR2 FQNEAQ. J gave up 12 bases and V 4 bases, and 4 bases lay outside the gene matches. The CDR3 region is CASSSGGQGQFF. CDR3 bases: TGTGCCAGCAGCTCTGGGGGACAGGGGCAGTTCTTC.

This clonotype was seen repeatedly, ten times or more. V gene TRBV20-1 combines with J gene TRBJ2-1, with 8 bases identical to TRBD2. V gave up 0 bases and J gave up 8 bases; unmatched junction bases: 12. The V gene's germline CDR1 is DFQATT and CDR2 SNEGSKA (reference sequence). This CDR3 region has 16 residues. CDR3 in amino acids: CSAREGYSGAKDEQFF. The DNA of the CDR3 is TGCAGTGCTAGAGAGGGGTATAGCGGGGCTAAGGATGAGCAGTTCTTC.

This chain links TRBV19 with TRBJ1-2; 8 positions match TRBD1. The CDR3 contains 15 residues. From germline, CDR1 is LNHDA and CDR2 SQIVND (reference sequence). V trimming: 2 bases; J trimming: 6 bases; junction bases outside the gene matches: 8. Here the CDR3 reads CASSILSPTGDGYTF. For the CDR3, the DNA is TGTGCCAGTAGTATATTGAGCCCGACAGGGGATGGCTACACCTTC.

In this sample, this clonotype turned up many times. The chain combines TRBV20-1 with TRBJ2-7; 8 bases are a match to TRBD2. The CDR3 spans 13 residues. Unmatched junction bases numbered 15, after V lost 7 bases and J lost 10 bases. Per the germline V gene, CDR1 is DFQATT and CDR2 is SNEGSKA (reference sequence). The CDR3 here is CSVRRVYGRVQYF. CDR3 bases: TGCAGTGTGCGGAGAGTCTACGGGAGGGTTCAGTACTTC.

A few counts support this clonotype. The J gene is TRBJ2-7, the V gene TRBV7-2, with 7 nucleotides matching TRBD2. This CDR3 has 16 residues. Germline CDR1 SGHTA, CDR2 FQGNSA. Unmatched junction bases numbered 13, after V lost 3 bases and J lost 5 bases. The CDR3 loop is CASSFSAGGGPDEQYF. The CDR3 coding sequence is TGTGCCAGCAGCTTCTCGGCCGGGGGAGGGCCTGACGAGCAGTACTTC.

This clonotype has a handful of counts. The rearrangement joins TRBV27 to TRBJ2-7, with TRBD2 matching over 13 bases. This CDR3 spans 16 amino acids. V trimming: 0 bases; J trimming: 7 bases; junction bases outside the gene matches: 6. Germline lookup yields CDR1 MNHEY and CDR2 SMNVEV (reference sequence). CDR3 residues: CASSLSIGLAGVEQYF. The CDR3 DNA follows: TGTGCCAGCAGTTTATCGATCGGACTAGCGGGAGTTGAGCAGTACTTC.

This clonotype was recorded at least ten times. The rearrangement links TRBV7-9 to TRBJ2-1, with a weak D call TRBD2 (6 bases). The germline V gene encodes CDR1 SEHNR and CDR2 FQNEAQ (reference sequence). Trimming removed 5 bases at V and 0 bases at J, with 8 bases between. The CDR3 has 14 amino acids. For the CDR3, the DNA is TGTGCCAGCAGCACTAGCTTCTCCTACAATGAGCAGTTCTTC. Translated: CASSTSFSYNEQFF.

This chain uses TRBV9 with TRBJ1-5; D call uncertain. V was clipped by 0 bases and J by 0 bases, with 7 bases between them. The germline CDR1 and CDR2 sequences are SGDLS and YYNGEE. This CDR3 contains 15 residues. In DNA, the CDR3 is TGTGCCAGCAGCGTAGGACCCTATAGCAATCAGCCCCAGCATTTT. This translates into CASSVGPYSNQPQHF.

This clonotype occurred many times. This rearrangement joins TRBV30 to TRBJ1-1, with a possible D match to TRBD1 (6 bases). Germline V lookup: CDR1 GTSNPN, CDR2 SVGIG (reference sequence). Trimming removed 8 bases at V and 0 bases at J, with 16 bases between. The CDR3 has 14 amino acids. The CDR3 sequence: CAVDRGTVNTEAFF. For the CDR3, the DNA is TGTGCCGTGGACAGAGGGACGGTGAACACTGAAGCTTTCTTT.

This clonotype was detected ten times or more. This rearrangement joins TRBV13 to TRBJ2-1, with 9 nucleotides matching TRBD1. The CDR3 consists of 14 residues. Losses at the gene ends were 7 bases for V and 5 bases for J; bases not matched to a gene: 6. Per germline, CDR1 PRHDT and CDR2 FYEKMQ (reference sequence). The CDR3 spells CASTQGQGNNEQFF. The CDR3 bases are TGTGCCAGCACCCAAGGACAGGGGAACAATGAGCAGTTCTTC.

This clonotype appeared many times. The chain carries TRBV7-2 and TRBJ2-3, with TRBD2 matching 12 bases. The CDR3 loop spans 16 amino acids. V shed 4 bases and J 2 bases; nucleotides not matched to a gene: 4. CDR1 is SGHTA, CDR2 FQGNSA, per germline. CDR3 protein: CASSSGLAGSTDTQYF. CDR3 bases: TGTGCCAGCAGCTCAGGACTAGCGGGATCCACAGATACGCAGTATTTT.

This clonotype was observed at least ten times. The gene calls are TRBV18 and TRBJ2-7, with no clear D. This CDR3 has 13 residues. Trimming took 2 bases from V and 3 from J, leaving 8 bases between them. The germline V gene encodes CDR1 KGHSH and CDR2 LQKENI. The CDR3 region is CASSPLNGYEQYF. The CDR3 bases are TGTGCCAGCTCACCATTAAACGGCTACGAGCAGTACTTC.

At least ten counts were recorded for this clonotype. The rearrangement uses TRBV5-1 and TRBJ2-1; D gene ambiguous. The V end lost 5 bases, the J end lost 6 bases, and 9 bases lay between the germline ends. The CDR3 is 12 amino acids. Germline lookup yields CDR1 SGHRS and CDR2 YFSETQ. The CDR3 sequence: CASRYGVNEQFF. CDR3 coding DNA: TGCGCCAGCAGATATGGGGTCAATGAGCAGTTCTTC.

This clonotype has a count of ten or more. V usage is TRBV2 and J usage is TRBJ2-1, with 9 bases that match TRBD2. With V trimmed by 9 bases and J by 4 bases, 10 bases remained unmatched. There are 15 residues in the CDR3. The germline CDR1 and CDR2 sequences are SNHLY and FYNNEI. Written as DNA, the CDR3 is TGTGCCAGTGGTAAGACTAGCGGAGAGTACAATGAGCAGTTCTTC. This sequence encodes CASGKTSGEYNEQFF.

Many counts were recorded for this clonotype. The CDR3 region has the DNA TGTGCCAGCAGCTTAGAAGGCAAGGGCGGGCGCAACCAAGAGACCCAGTACTTC. Translation: CASSLEGKGGRNQETQYF. The V call is TRBV7-2, the J call TRBJ2-5; D may be TRBD2 (5 bases). The CDR3 runs 18 residues. The V gene's germline CDR1 is SGHTA and CDR2 FQGNSA. Trimming removed 1 base at V and 0 bases at J, with 18 bases between.

The rearrangement uses TRBV5-6 and TRBJ2-3; D call uncertain. Germline CDR1 SGHDT, CDR2 YYEEEE. Trimming pared 0 bases from V and 5 bases from J, leaving 4 bases between. This CDR3 has 12 amino acids. The CDR3 sequence: CASSLDIDTQYF. CDR3 coding DNA: TGTGCCAGCAGCTTGGACATAGATACGCAGTATTTT.

This clonotype has only a few counts. The chain combines TRBV28 with TRBJ2-5; D may match TRBD1 or TRBD2 (5 bases each). CDR3 length equals 13 residues. Germline values: CDR1 MDHEN, CDR2 SYDVKM. The germline V and J ends were trimmed by 6 bases and 4 bases, with 12 bases remaining between them. The CDR3 bases are TGTGCCAGCAGCCTAGGGACCCGAGAGACCCAGTACTTC. Its protein product is CASSLGTRETQYF. The entire variable domain, with the rest obtained from reference TRBV28 and TRBJ2-5, is as follows: DVKVTQSSRYLVKRTGEKVFLECVQDMDHENMFWYRQDPGLGLRLIYFSYDVKMKEKGDIPEGYSVSREKKERFSLILESASTNQTSMYLCASSLGTRETQYFGPGTRLLVL.

This clonotype occurred many times. V gene TRBV20-1 combines with J gene TRBJ2-3; TRBD2 aligns across 12 bases. The length of the CDR3 is 15 residues. With V trimmed by 2 bases and J by 10 bases, 10 bases remained unmatched. Per the germline V gene, CDR1 is DFQATT and CDR2 is SNEGSKA (reference sequence). In DNA form, the CDR3 reads TGCAGTGCTAGAAACCCGACTAGCGGGAGTCCGGCGCAGTATTTT. Translated, it gives CSARNPTSGSPAQYF.